The sample holds a few counts of the clone carrying this T cell receptor (beta chain). Its target is unknown. This sample was taken from a study of T-cell memory formation after mild COVID-19. Study-level information: Largely, TCR clusters stayed within a single donor. Study-level findings and limits: Day 37-peaking second-wave clones had unconfirmed SARS-CoV-2 specificity. CD4+ bias marked clones expanding day 15 to 37, unlike balanced contracting clones. Clones which contracted sat mainly in CM and EM if CD4+, and in EMRA if CD8+.

Using its own MiXCR run on the 5' RACE reads, TCRdb lists one record per CDR3 protein. There are 200,000 to 250,000 distinct CDR3 sequences in the sample; 9.4% occur only once, and roughly a fifth lies in the top ten. Germline V lookup: CDR1 MNHEY, CDR2 SVGAGI. This CDR3 comprises 13 residues. Trimming removed 2 bases from V and 5 bases from J, with 9 bases in between. The rearrangement joins TRBV6-5 to TRBJ2-5; D possibly corresponds to TRBD2 (5 bases). Sequenced sample: PBMCs or a T cell subset sorted from them (not recorded which). The receptor was derived from a man between 18 and 29 years old who had mild COVID-19 (a few samples of this study predate the infection). Cell type and time point are not known. CDR3 nucleotides: TGTGCCAGCAGTTACCCTGGGAGCGAGACCCAGTACTTC. Encoded protein: CASSYPGSETQYF.